This TCR beta chain was identified in a study of T cell responses to AZD1222 COVID-19 vaccine (dated by TCRdb to the early 2020s). With regard to the full study: AZD1222 recipients whose second dose came at about 4 weeks and those whose second dose came at about 12 weeks were combined into one group, since spike-specific TCR depth and breadth did not differ between the two schedules. Trial participants were enrolled into age subgroups of 18-55, 56-69 and 70-plus years, which contained 148, 28 and 57 TCR-sequenced participants, respectively. A total of 233 trial participants underwent TCR sequencing, of whom about 210 received two doses of AZD1222 and some 26 received two doses of the MenACWY control vaccine.

From its cysteine to its phenylalanine, the CDR3 spans 11 amino acids. Kept here is only the CDR3 DNA, which spans 33 bases and is read in frame from base 1. CDR1 and CDR2, per the germline V gene (reference sequence), are LGHDT and YNNKEL. V sheds 4 bases and J sheds 8 bases, leaving 8 bases between their ends. Study-level results and caveats: After two AZD1222 doses, both the breadth and the depth of spike-specific TCRs were significantly higher than at day 0 and than in MenACWY recipients. Because no day 14 peak-response samples were available, repertoires were characterized only after the peak T cell response. Conclusions about previously exposed vaccinees are limited, since just a handful of AZD1222 recipients were seropositive for SARS-CoV-2 at baseline. The 56-69-year group was small, and its depth increase did not reach significance, likely because of low power. The whole spike protein was spanned by vaccine-associated CD4 TCRs, and dominant responses were seen in regions 160-218 and 743-854. Most participants were white British and females outnumbered males, and the authors suggested that clonal diversity may have been underestimated. Epitopes outside the regions mutated in the B.1.351 and B.1.1.7 variants were reportedly recognized by nearly half of the unique spike-specific TCRs.

The CDR3 regions of human TCRbeta chains were subjected to immunosequencing. As for the original processing: TCRs in the repertoires were matched against a reference library of SARS-CoV-2-specific TCRs that had been generated with the MIRA antigen-specificity platform. Breadth was defined as the fraction of unique TCRs that were SARS-CoV-2-associated. Depth was defined as the fraction of total T cells that were SARS-CoV-2-associated. Using the MIRA data, each spike-specific TCR was mapped to the spike region that the TCR reacts to and placed in a CD4 or CD8 class. Log10-transformed breadth and depth values were compared by one-way ANOVA with Sidak's multiple comparisons tests. The clones in this table, taken by TCRdb from immuneACCESS, are in-frame only. Not every clone is retained; where verified, under half of the shortfall comes from an unresolved V gene, and the cause of the rest is unknown. That table furnishes V, J and clone size, whereas the DNA furnished D and trimming. Counted in this sample were about 86,000 clones; 60% to 80% of them appeared once. Of the sample, around 21% falls within the top ten clones.

The sample's time point, from its label and the paper: baseline before first vaccination. Samples from vaccinated people were obtained from the UK trials COV001 and COV002, which included a single-blind randomized controlled phase 2/3 trial of AZD1222 (ChAdOx1 nCoV-19) in healthy adults. For TCRbeta chain sequencing, PBMC samples were collected from trial participants at day 0 and at day 28 after the second dose. Only one count was recorded for this clone. Its binding antigen is unknown. Per-base qualities were not stored, and no clone one base away is much larger. The sample was peripheral blood, taken on day 0 of AZD1222 vaccination. The chain uses TRBV3-1 (or the pseudogene TRBV3-2) and TRBJ1-2; a weak D assignment points to TRBD1 (6 bases agree). The TCR sequence derives from an adult in good health. This receptor has the CDR3 CASSLRGGYTF. The nucleotide sequence reads TGTGCCAGCAGCCTCAGGGGCGGCTACACCTTC.